This TCR beta chain was identified in a study of chronic HIV infection and antiretroviral therapy. This clonotype has more than one count but fewer than ten. TCRdb reanalysed the 5' RACE reads using MiXCR and keeps one entry per CDR3 protein. The data show tens of thousands of distinct CDR3 sequences, 8% to 10% seen once. Germline CDR1 ENHRY, CDR2 SYGVKD. V lost 10 bases and J 9 bases, leaving 19 bases between the germline ends. The CDR3 runs 13 residues. This chain connects TRBV10-3 to TRBJ2-1, with D hard to call. Sequenced input: peripheral blood. The receptor comes from an adult who had HIV and had not received antiretroviral therapy, or was an uninfected healthy control (not recorded which). In DNA form, the CDR3 reads TGTGCCACACGGGCTCCCGTCGGCGGTGAGCAGTTCTTC. Translated: CATRAPVGGEQFF.